This T cell receptor (beta chain) was sequenced during a study of T cell changes during pregnancy in multiple sclerosis. Germline assignment: CDR1 SEHNR and CDR2 FQNEAQ (reference sequence). The V segment lost 5 bases and the J segment 3 bases; nucleotides outside the gene matches: 7. This CDR3 has 15 residues. The method was immunoSEQ multiplex PCR; TCRdb's version includes in-frame clones alone and lacks a portion of them. Here the sample spans fewer than 85,000 clones, more than 85% being singletons. This TCR was sampled from a female donor in good health, enrolled as a control in a pregnancy study. The sample consisted of peripheral blood, taken after pregnancy. The chain is built from TRBV7-9 and TRBJ1-5, with 7 bases fitting TRBD1. CDR3 loop: CASSAKGADNQPQHF. CDR3 coding DNA: TGTGCCAGCAGCGCCAAGGGGGCAGACAATCAGCCCCAGCATTTT. Variable domain in full (rest from reference TRBV7-9 and TRBJ1-5): DTGVSQNPRHKITKRGQNVTFRCDPISEHNRLYWYRQTLGQGPEFLTYFQNEAQLEKSRLLSDRFSAERPKGSFSTLEIQRTEQGDSAMYLCASSAKGADNQPQHFGDGTRLSIL.